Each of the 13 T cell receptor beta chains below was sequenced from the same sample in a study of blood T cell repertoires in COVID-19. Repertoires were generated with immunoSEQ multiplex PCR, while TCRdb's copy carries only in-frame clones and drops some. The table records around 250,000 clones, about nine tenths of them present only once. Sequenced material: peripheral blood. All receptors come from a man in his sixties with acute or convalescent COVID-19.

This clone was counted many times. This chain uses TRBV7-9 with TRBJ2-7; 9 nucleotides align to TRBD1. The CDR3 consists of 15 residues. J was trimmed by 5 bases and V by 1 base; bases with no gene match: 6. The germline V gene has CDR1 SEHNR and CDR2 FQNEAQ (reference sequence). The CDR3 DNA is TGTGCCAGCAGCTTAGAGGGACAGGGTAAGGACGAGCAGTACTTC. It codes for CASSLEGQGKDEQYF.

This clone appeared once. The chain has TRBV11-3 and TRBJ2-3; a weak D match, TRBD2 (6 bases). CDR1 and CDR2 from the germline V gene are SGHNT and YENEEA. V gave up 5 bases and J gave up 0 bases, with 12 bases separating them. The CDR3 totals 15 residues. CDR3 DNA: TGTGCCAGCAGCCCTCGCGGGACCAGCACAGATACGCAGTATTTT. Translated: CASSPRGTSTDTQYF.

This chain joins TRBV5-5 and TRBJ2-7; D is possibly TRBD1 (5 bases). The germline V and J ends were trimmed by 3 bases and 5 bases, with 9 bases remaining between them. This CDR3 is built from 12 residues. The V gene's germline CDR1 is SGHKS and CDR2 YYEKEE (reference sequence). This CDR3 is CASSYLGDEQYF. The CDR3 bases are TGTGCCAGCAGCTACCTAGGGGACGAGCAGTACTTC.

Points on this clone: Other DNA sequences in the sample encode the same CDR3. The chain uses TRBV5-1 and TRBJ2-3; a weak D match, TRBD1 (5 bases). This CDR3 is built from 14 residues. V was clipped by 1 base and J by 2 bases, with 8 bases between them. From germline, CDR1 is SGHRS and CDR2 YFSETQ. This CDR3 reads CASSLIQVTDTQYF. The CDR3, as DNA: TGCGCCAGCAGCTTGATACAGGTCACAGATACGCAGTATTTT.

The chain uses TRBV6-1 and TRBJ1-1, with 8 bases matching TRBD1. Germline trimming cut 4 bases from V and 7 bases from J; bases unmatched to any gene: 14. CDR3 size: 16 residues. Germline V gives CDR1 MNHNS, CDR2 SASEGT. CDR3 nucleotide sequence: TGTGCCAGCAGTGGCTGGGGGACAGGACGCGCGAATGAAGCTTTCTTT. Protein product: CASSGWGTGRANEAFF.

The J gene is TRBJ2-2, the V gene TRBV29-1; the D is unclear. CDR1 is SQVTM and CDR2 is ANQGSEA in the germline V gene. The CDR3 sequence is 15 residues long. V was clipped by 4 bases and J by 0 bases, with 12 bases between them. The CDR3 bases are TGCAGCGTTGCATACACAAACCCGAACACCGGGGAGCTGTTTTTT. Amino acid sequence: CSVAYTNPNTGELFF.

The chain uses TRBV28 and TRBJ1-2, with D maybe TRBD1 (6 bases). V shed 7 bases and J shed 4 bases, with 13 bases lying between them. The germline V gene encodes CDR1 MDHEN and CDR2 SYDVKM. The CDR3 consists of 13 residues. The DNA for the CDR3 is TGTGCCAGCACCTCGGGACATAGCTATGGCTACACCTTC. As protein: CASTSGHSYGYTF.

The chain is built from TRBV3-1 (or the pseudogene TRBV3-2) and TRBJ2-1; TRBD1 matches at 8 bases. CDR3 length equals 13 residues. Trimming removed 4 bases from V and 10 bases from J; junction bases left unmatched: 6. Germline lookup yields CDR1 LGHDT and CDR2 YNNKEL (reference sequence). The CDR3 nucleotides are TGTGCCAGCAGCCTCCCAGGACAGGGCGAGCAGTTCTTC. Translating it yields CASSLPGQGEQFF.

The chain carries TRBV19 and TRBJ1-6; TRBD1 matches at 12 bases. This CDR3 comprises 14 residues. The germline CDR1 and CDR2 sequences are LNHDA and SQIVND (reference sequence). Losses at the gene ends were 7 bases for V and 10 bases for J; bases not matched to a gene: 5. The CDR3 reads CASTGQGARSPLHF. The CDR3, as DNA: TGTGCCAGTACGGGACAGGGGGCAAGATCACCCCTCCACTTT.

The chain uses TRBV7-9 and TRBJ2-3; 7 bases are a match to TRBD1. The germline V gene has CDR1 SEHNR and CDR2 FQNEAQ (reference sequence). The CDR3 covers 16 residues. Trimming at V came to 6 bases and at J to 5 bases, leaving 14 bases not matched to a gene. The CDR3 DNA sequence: TGTGCCAGCAGGCAGAACAAAGGGGGCGCGGTAGATACGCAGTATTTT. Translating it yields CASRQNKGGAVDTQYF.

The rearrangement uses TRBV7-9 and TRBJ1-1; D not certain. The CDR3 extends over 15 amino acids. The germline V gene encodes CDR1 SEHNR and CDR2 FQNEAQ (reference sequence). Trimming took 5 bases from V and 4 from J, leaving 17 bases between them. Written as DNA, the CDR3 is TGTGCCAGCAGCATCTCCCCGGCGGCCCCCACTGAAGCTTTCTTT. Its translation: CASSISPAAPTEAFF.

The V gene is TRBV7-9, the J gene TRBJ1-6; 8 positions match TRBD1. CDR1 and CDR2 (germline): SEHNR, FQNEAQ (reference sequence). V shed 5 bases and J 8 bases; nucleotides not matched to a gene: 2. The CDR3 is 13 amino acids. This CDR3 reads CASSIQGDSPLHF. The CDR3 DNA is TGTGCCAGCAGCATACAGGGGGATTCACCCCTCCACTTT.

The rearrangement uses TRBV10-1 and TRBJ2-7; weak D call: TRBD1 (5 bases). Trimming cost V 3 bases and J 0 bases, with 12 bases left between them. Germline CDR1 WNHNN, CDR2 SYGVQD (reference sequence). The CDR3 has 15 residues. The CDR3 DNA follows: TGCGCCAGCAGTGATTGGACATCCGACTCCTACGAGCAGTACTTC. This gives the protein CASSDWTSDSYEQYF.